One sample yielded the 10 T cell receptor beta chains listed below, sequenced in a study of blood T cell repertoires in COVID-19. The protocol was immunoSEQ multiplex PCR, while the TCRdb copy is restricted to in-frame clones and leaves out a portion. The repertoire includes about 240,000 clones, less than 90% of them detected once, and under 6.5% sits in the top ten. Sequenced sample: peripheral blood. These receptors were taken from a man in his 60s with acute or convalescent COVID-19.

The gene calls are TRBV4-3 and TRBJ2-1; 7 bases are a match to TRBD2. The CDR3 is 16 amino acids. V lost 2 bases, J lost 9 bases, and 13 bases stayed unmatched. Germline V lookup: CDR1 LGHNA, CDR2 YSLEER. The CDR3 DNA is TGCGCCAGCAGCCAAAATCGGGGAGGGAGCGGGACTGAGCAGTTCTTC. It translates to CASSQNRGGSGTEQFF.

This clone was recorded only once. V usage is TRBV7-3 and J usage is TRBJ2-5, with 7 bases matching TRBD1. CDR1 SGHTA and CDR2 FQGTGA come from the germline V gene. The CDR3 totals 14 residues. The ends lost 5 bases at V and 1 base at J; junction bases unmatched: 4. The CDR3 loop reads CASSPGTVQETQYF. CDR3 bases: TGTGCCAGCAGCCCGGGGACAGTCCAAGAGACCCAGTACTTC.

This clone was observed a single time. V gene TRBV9 combines with J gene TRBJ2-2; 9 nucleotides line up with TRBD1. The V segment lost 4 bases and the J segment 3 bases; nucleotides outside the gene matches: 4. Germline CDR1 SGDLS, CDR2 YYNGEE. The CDR3 totals 15 residues. The CDR3 protein is CASSPRQGDTGELFF. As DNA, the CDR3 is TGTGCCAGCAGCCCAAGACAGGGGGACACCGGGGAGCTGTTTTTT.

The gene calls are TRBV7-9 and TRBJ2-1, with 10 bases fitting TRBD2. Looked up from germline, CDR1 is SEHNR and CDR2 is FQNEAQ (reference sequence). CDR3 length: 16 amino acids. V lost 2 bases to trimming and J lost 7 bases; unmatched junction nucleotides: 8. CDR3 amino acids: CASSLPARAGGNEQFF. The CDR3 DNA reads TGTGCCAGCAGCTTACCGGCCCGAGCGGGAGGGAATGAGCAGTTCTTC.

The CDR3 DNA is TGTGCCACCAGAAAGACAGGGGGCCCCGGGGAGCTGTTTTTT. Its protein is CATRKTGGPGELFF. The V call is TRBV15, the J call TRBJ2-2; 10 positions match TRBD1. The V gene end was trimmed by 6 bases and the J gene end by 6 bases; junction bases not matched to a gene: 4. The CDR3 contains 14 residues. In germline, CDR1 is LNHNV, CDR2 YYDKDF (reference sequence).

The chain combines TRBV2 with TRBJ1-6, with D unclear. CDR1 and CDR2 (germline): SNHLY, FYNNEI. There are 16 residues in the CDR3. V dropped 2 bases and J dropped 2 bases, with 10 bases sitting between them. CDR3 bases: TGTGCCAGCAGTGAACTTAGGAGCCCCTATAATTCACCCCTCCACTTT. Encoded protein: CASSELRSPYNSPLHF.

This clone was seen once. The chain joins TRBV27 to TRBJ2-3; 8 bases line up with TRBD2. The germline gives CDR1 MNHEY, CDR2 SMNVEV (reference sequence). V was pared by 7 bases and J by 2 bases, with 11 bases of the junction left unmatched. CDR3 size: 16 residues. The CDR3 nucleotides are TGTGCCAGCACGGGGTTAGCGGGGACCTTCACAGATACGCAGTATTTT. It translates to CASTGLAGTFTDTQYF.

This clone was seen only a few times. The CDR3 nucleotides are TGTGCCAGCAGTGACAGGTCTACGTCCACTGAAGCTTTCTTT. Protein sequence: CASSDRSTSTEAFF. This chain uses TRBV2 with TRBJ1-1; D unclear. Trimming cost V 3 bases and J 4 bases, with 12 bases left between them. Germline CDR1 is SNHLY and CDR2 is FYNNEI. The CDR3 consists of 14 residues.

The table lists this clone with a few counts. The J gene is TRBJ1-2, the V gene TRBV28; D uncertain. Germline CDR1 is MDHEN and CDR2 is SYDVKM. Trimming cost V 10 bases and J 6 bases, with 12 bases left between them. The CDR3 is 11 amino acids. The CDR3 loop reads CATDAGDGYTF. The CDR3 DNA follows: TGTGCCACCGACGCGGGAGATGGCTACACCTTC.

The chain is built from TRBV7-9 and TRBJ1-2, with unresolved D. The CDR3 has 16 amino acids. In germline, CDR1 is SEHNR, CDR2 FQNEAQ (reference sequence). V lost 2 bases and J 4 bases, leaving 17 bases between the germline ends. As DNA, the CDR3 is TGTGCCAGCAGCTTAAAAACTGAGATTCGGGGCTATGGCTACACCTTC. This encodes CASSLKTEIRGYGYTF.